This T cell receptor (beta chain) was found in a study of cytomegalovirus exposure and HLA in healthy donors. This CDR3 comprises 14 residues. Germline V CDR1 and CDR2: MNHNY, SVGAGI (reference sequence). Germline trimming cut 5 bases from V and 7 bases from J; bases unmatched to any gene: 3. Turning to this clone: Its specificity is unknown.

Study-level findings and limits: Several top significant clusters appeared, in a later analysis, to be linked to common viral pathogens.

With 60 Vbeta and 13 Jbeta primers, the PCR was carried out. TCRdb keeps only in-frame clones here, not all; method: immunoSEQ multiplex PCR. The top ten hold 9.5% to 13% of the sample, which has about 110,000 clones, approximately 66% seen once. This chain joins TRBV6-6 and TRBJ1-6, with TRBD1 identical over 9 bases. Sequenced input: PBMCs. The origin of this receptor is a man aged 35-49 years in good health and CMV-seropositive. CDR3 amino acids: CASSRTGDNSPLHF. CDR3 sequence (DNA): TGTGCCAGCAGTCGGACAGGGGACAATTCACCCCTCCACTTT.